Following are 19 T cell receptor beta chains from one sample sequenced in a study of kidney transplant recipient with SARS-CoV-2 infection. TCRdb analysed the reads with MiXCR anew, one entry per CDR3 protein. The sample records 200,000 to 300,000 distinct CDR3 sequences, 25% to 30% being singletons. Sequencing used a blood sample, obtained at baseline and between days 110 and 120 from a kidney transplant recipient. The receptor source for this set is a male patient between 25 and 39 years old who had COVID-19 and was a kidney transplant recipient. T cells may partly derive from the graft donor.

For this clonotype: Possible read error: a much larger clone is one base away. The chain recombines TRBV7-3 with TRBJ2-1; a possible D gene is TRBD2 (6 bases). Germline CDR1 SGHTA, CDR2 FQGTGA. The CDR3 is made up of 16 amino acids. Trimming pared 1 base from V and 5 bases from J, leaving 15 bases between. The CDR3 bases are TGTGCCAGCAGCTTAAGTCGCGGGGAGAGCAACAATGAGCAGTTCTTC. Translating it yields CASSLSRGESNNEQFF.

This clonotype has at least ten counts. The V gene is TRBV20-1, the J gene TRBJ2-7; D not certain. The CDR3 has 11 amino acids. Germline V gene data show CDR1 as DFQATT and CDR2 as SNEGSKA (reference sequence). V lost 1 base and J 3 bases, leaving 4 bases between the germline ends. The CDR3 DNA follows: TGCAGTGCTAGAGGGTTCTACGAGCAGTACTTC. This codes for CSARGFYEQYF.

On this clonotype itself: A read error is possible here, since a much larger clone lies one base away. CDR3 protein: CTSSSDGYSNQPQHF. CDR3 DNA: TGTACCAGCAGCTCGGACGGCTATAGCAATCAGCCCCAGCATTTT. The chain couples TRBV7-2 to TRBJ1-5; no firm D call. CDR1 SGHTA and CDR2 FQGNSA come from the germline V gene. The CDR3 loop spans 15 amino acids. V was cut by 4 bases and J by 0 bases, with 10 bases left in between.

This clonotype was seen ten or more times. V gene TRBV5-4 combines with J gene TRBJ1-1, with TRBD1 matching over 7 bases. From germline, CDR1 is SGHNT and CDR2 YYREEE (reference sequence). V was pared by 6 bases and J by 11 bases, with 13 bases of the junction left unmatched. The CDR3 loop spans 13 amino acids. The CDR3 sequence is CASTNRAGGWAFF. In DNA, the CDR3 is TGTGCCAGCACAAATCGGGCAGGGGGATGGGCTTTCTTT. The full variable domain, its missing parts supplied by reference TRBV5-4 and TRBJ1-1, is ETGVTQSPTHLIKTRGQQVTLRCSSQSGHNTVSWYQQALGQGPQFIFQYYREEENGRGNFPPRFSGLQFPNYSSELNVNALELDDSALYLCASTNRAGGWAFFGQGTRLTVV.

This clonotype was detected ten times or more. CDR3 amino acids: CASSEGSGTSTDTQYF. DNA of the CDR3: TGCGCCAGCAGTGAGGGCAGTGGCACTAGCACAGATACGCAGTATTTT. The rearrangement uses TRBV10-1 and TRBJ2-3; D not certain. Trimming shortened V by 2 bases and J by 0 bases, and 12 bases separated the two germline ends. The germline CDR1 and CDR2 sequences are WNHNN and SYGVQD (reference sequence). There are 16 residues in the CDR3.

This clonotype was seen repeatedly, ten times or more. This chain joins TRBV11-3 and TRBJ2-2, with TRBD2 matching 7 bases. With V trimmed by 5 bases and J by 3 bases, 3 bases remained unmatched. This CDR3 is built from 14 residues. The germline CDR1 and CDR2 sequences are SGHNT and YENEEA. Here the CDR3 reads CASSREADTGELFF. The DNA for the CDR3 is TGTGCCAGCAGCCGGGAGGCCGACACCGGGGAGCTGTTTTTT.

This clonotype has a count of ten or more. This chain joins TRBV9 and TRBJ1-2, with D unclear. CDR3 length: 15 amino acids. Germline V gene sequence: CDR1 SGDLS, CDR2 YYNGEE. Trimming removed 4 bases at V and 8 bases at J, with 21 bases between. CDR3 region: CASSSQARGFTGYTF. The DNA for the CDR3 is TGTGCCAGCAGCTCCCAGGCGCGGGGATTTACAGGCTACACCTTC.

About this clonotype itself: A much larger clone differs by one base, so this may be a read error. This rearrangement joins TRBV11-1 to TRBJ1-1, with TRBD1 matching 7 bases. CDR1 SGHAT and CDR2 FQDESV come from the germline V gene (reference sequence). After removal of 5 bases from V and 2 bases from J, the junction contained 5 bases not matched to a gene. The CDR3 is 14 residues long. CDR3 sequence reads: CASSSRGGNTEAFF. Written as DNA, the CDR3 is TGTGCCAGCAGCAGCAGGGGGGGTAACACTGAAGCTTTCTTT. Complete variable domain (other parts from reference TRBV11-1 and TRBJ1-1): EAEVAQSPRYKITEKSQAVAFWCDPISGHATLYWYRQILGQGPELLVQFQDESVVDDSQLPKDRFSAERLKGVDSTLKIQPAELGDSAMYLCASSSRGGNTEAFFGQGTRLTVV.

Regarding this clonotype: This may come from a read error, since a much larger clone is one base off. V is TRBV9 and J is TRBJ2-1, with TRBD2 matching 8 bases. CDR1 and CDR2 from the germline V gene are SGDLS and YYNGEE. This CDR3 comprises 15 residues. CDR3 protein: CASGVTSDSYNEQFF. CDR3 DNA sequence: TGTGCCAGCGGCGTGACTAGCGACTCCTACAATGAGCAGTTCTTC.

This clonotype appeared many times. This chain uses TRBV6-5 with TRBJ2-7; 9 nucleotides align to TRBD1. CDR3 length: 15 residues. The germline V gene has CDR1 MNHEY and CDR2 SVGAGI. The V gene end was trimmed by 2 bases and the J gene end by 0 bases; junction bases not matched to a gene: 2. The CDR3 protein is CASSYEGQGSYEQYF. The CDR3 bases are TGTGCCAGCAGTTACGAGGGACAGGGCTCCTACGAGCAGTACTTC.

With regard to this clonotype: This may come from a read error, since a much larger clone is one base off. This chain uses TRBV6-1 with TRBJ1-5; TRBD1 agrees at 7 bases. The germline V gene encodes CDR1 MNHNS and CDR2 SASEGT. The CDR3 length is 17 residues. The CDR3 spells CACSTVHRDSLPQPQHF. As DNA, the CDR3 is TGTGCCTGCAGTACAGTCCACCGGGACAGCCTTCCTCAGCCCCAGCATTTT.

As regards this clonotype: It may be a read error: a sequence one base away is much more abundant. This chain connects TRBV3-1 to TRBJ2-5, with D unresolved. Looked up from germline, CDR1 is LGHDT and CDR2 is YNNKEL (reference sequence). The CDR3 consists of 17 residues. CDR3 coding DNA: TGTGCCAGCAGCTGCGTCGCTCCCATTTCTTTCTCTGAGACCCAGCACTTC. Its protein product is CASSCVAPISFSETQHF.

Comment on this clonotype: A much larger clone is a single base away; this may be a read error. The rearrangement uses TRBV5-1 and TRBJ1-1; the D is unclear. Germline V lookup: CDR1 SGHRS, CDR2 YFSETQ. This CDR3 is 14 amino acids long. The CDR3 DNA follows: TGCGCCGGCAGCCCTACCTCGGCAAACACTGAAGCTTTCTTT. It translates to CAGSPTSANTEAFF.

This clonotype was seen repeatedly, ten times or more. The chain employs TRBV27 and TRBJ2-7, with 10 bases lining up with TRBD1. With 5 bases clipped from V and 3 bases from J, the junction kept 7 bases outside the gene matches. The CDR3 runs to 15 residues. CDR1 and CDR2 (germline): MNHEY, SMNVEV (reference sequence). The CDR3 DNA sequence: TGTGCCAGCAGTCATTTGGGACAGGGGATCTACGAGCAGTACTTC. Amino acid sequence: CASSHLGQGIYEQYF.

This clonotype came up many times. The rearrangement links TRBV12-5 to TRBJ1-2, with a tentative D call TRBD1 (5 bases). V was cut by 4 bases and J by 4 bases, with 22 bases left in between. The CDR3 is 17 residues long. The germline CDR1 and CDR2 sequences are LGHNT and FRNRAP. The CDR3 spells CASGSCRLQGKTYGYTF. The DNA of the CDR3 is TGTGCTAGTGGTTCTTGCCGTTTGCAGGGAAAGACCTATGGCTACACCTTC. Full variable domain (remainder filled in from reference TRBV12-5 and TRBJ1-2): DARVTQTPRHKVTEMGQEVTMRCQPILGHNTVFWYRQTMMQGLELLAYFRNRAPLDDSGMPKDRFSAEMPDATLATLKIQPSEPRDSAVYFCASGSCRLQGKTYGYTFGSGTRLTVV.

This clonotype came up many times. The CDR3 DNA reads TGCGCCAGCAGCACTAGCGGGGTTTACGAGCAGTACTTC. Translating gives CASSTSGVYEQYF. V usage is TRBV5-1 and J usage is TRBJ2-7; TRBD2 matches at 10 bases. This CDR3 region has 13 residues. J was trimmed by 4 bases and V by 4 bases; bases with no gene match: 2. Germline V lookup: CDR1 SGHRS, CDR2 YFSETQ.

This clonotype was counted many times. Written as DNA, the CDR3 is TGTGCCAGTAGGGGGACAGGGGGAAGGCACGAGCAGTACTTC. This sequence encodes CASRGTGGRHEQYF. The chain couples TRBV19 to TRBJ2-4; 11 bases map to TRBD1. The J call may not be correct, given that the DNA end is closer to TRBJ2-7. The CDR3 runs 14 residues. Germline-derived CDR1 and CDR2 are LNHDA and SQIVND (reference sequence).

This clonotype appeared many times. V gene TRBV3-1 combines with J gene TRBJ2-2; no definite D call. Germline V lookup: CDR1 LGHDT, CDR2 YNNKEL (reference sequence). V shed 2 bases and J shed 8 bases, with 12 bases lying between them. This CDR3 is built from 14 residues. The CDR3 reads CASSQNPPLGELFF. The CDR3 coding sequence is TGTGCCAGCAGCCAAAACCCACCCCTGGGGGAGCTGTTTTTT.

As for this clonotype: A clone one base away is much larger, so this may be a read error. J is TRBJ2-2 and V is TRBV11-2; 13 bases are a match to TRBD2. V was clipped by 5 bases and J by 9 bases; unmatched bases: 9. CDR1 and CDR2 from the germline V gene are SGHAT and FQNNGV. The CDR3 totals 16 residues. The CDR3 coding sequence is TGTGCCAGCAGCCCAGGACTAGCGGGAGTAAACCGGGAGCTGTTTTTT. Translation gives CASSPGLAGVNRELFF.